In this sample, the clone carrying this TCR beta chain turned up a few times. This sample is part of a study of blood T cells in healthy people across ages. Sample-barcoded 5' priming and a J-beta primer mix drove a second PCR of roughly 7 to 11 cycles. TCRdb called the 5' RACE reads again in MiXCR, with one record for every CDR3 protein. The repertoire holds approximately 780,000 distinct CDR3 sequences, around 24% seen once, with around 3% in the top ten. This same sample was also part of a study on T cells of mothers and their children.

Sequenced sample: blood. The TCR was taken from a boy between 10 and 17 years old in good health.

The CDR3 is CAISDGGTLIEAFF. The CDR3 region has the DNA TGTGCCATCAGTGATGGAGGGACCCTCATTGAAGCTTTCTTT. V and J are TRBV10-3 and TRBJ1-1, with D maybe TRBD1 (5 bases). Trimming took 3 bases from V and 7 from J, leaving 15 bases between them. There are 14 residues in the CDR3. Per germline, CDR1 ENHRY and CDR2 SYGVKD.